This T cell receptor beta chain came from a study of blood T cell repertoires in COVID-19. About the study: Acute and convalescent COVID-19 samples came from the United States, Italy and Spain.

With 1 base clipped from V and 1 base from J, the junction kept 2 bases outside the gene matches. The CDR3 runs to 16 residues. Germline CDR1 LGHNA, CDR2 YSLEER. The authors' processing: The authors estimated nucleated cell counts from reference gene primer amplification. Sequencing was performed with immunoSEQ multiplex PCR; in TCRdb, only in-frame clones are kept and a portion is missing. V, J and clone size derive from that table, while D and trimming were established from the DNA sequence. This sample yields roughly 200,000 clones, of which about 88% are seen a single time; over 15% belongs to the top ten. Seattle's cohort entered during active infection and was followed longitudinally.

Sequencing was performed on peripheral blood. The J gene is TRBJ2-2, the V gene TRBV4-3, with TRBD2 matching over 8 bases. This receptor was obtained from a man aged 50-60 years with COVID-19, enrolled during active disease. The CDR3: CASSQALAVNTGELFF. The CDR3 nucleotides are TGCGCCAGCAGCCAAGCACTAGCGGTGAACACCGGGGAGCTGTTTTTT.